This TCR beta chain was profiled in a study of cytomegalovirus exposure and HLA in healthy donors. Study observations and caveats: The classifier, whose performance was assessed in both the original and validation cohorts, reportedly diagnosed cytomegalovirus status with high specificity and sensitivity. The TCR clusters that emerged in the first cohort tended, a later analysis found, to co-occur in the roughly 110 validation repertoires.

Only in-frame clones appear in the TCRdb table, and some are missing; sequencing was by immunoSEQ multiplex PCR. This table has more than 200,000 clones, 90% appearing once. Trimming left V 3 bases short and J 8 bases short, with 17 bases between. CDR3 length: 14 amino acids. Germline V gene lookup returns CDR1 MNHEY and CDR2 SMNVEV (reference sequence). This clone was recorded once. The antigen remains unidentified. The chain employs TRBV27 and TRBJ2-7; no clear D gene. This receptor was identified in a woman aged 25 to 39 in good health and CMV-seronegative. The sequencing input was PBMCs. The CDR3 here is CASSFQTPVVQQYF. CDR3 DNA: TGTGCCAGCAGTTTCCAAACCCCGGTGGTCCAGCAGTACTTC.